Below are 14 T cell receptor beta chains sequenced from a single sample in a study of T cell repertoires in ileal Crohn's disease. As to time point: neoterminal ileum biopsy at postoperative endoscopy, about 6 months after surgery. Using immunoSEQ multiplex PCR, the repertoire was profiled, and TCRdb retains in-frame clones only, with some absent. This sample carries some 11,000 clones, 72% of them seen once, and the ten largest clones take roughly 7.7%. Sequencing was performed on ileal tissue. The receptors were gathered from an adult with Crohn's disease.

This chain joins TRBV18 and TRBJ2-7; TRBD2 matches 11 bases. The junction had 2 bases not matched to a gene; V was cut back by 4 bases and J by 3 bases. CDR3 size: 14 residues. Germline CDR1 and CDR2: KGHSH and LQKENI. CDR3 in amino acids: CASSLGTSGYEQYF. Here the CDR3 DNA reads TGTGCCAGCTCACTCGGGACTAGCGGCTACGAGCAGTACTTC. Combining the CDR3 with reference TRBV18 and TRBJ2-7 gives the whole variable domain NAGVMQNPRHLVRRRGQEARLRCSPMKGHSHVYWYRQLPEEGLKFMVYLQKENIIDESGMPKERFSAEFPKEGPSILRIQQVVRGDSAAYFCASSLGTSGYEQYFGPGTRLTVT.

V is TRBV5-1 and J is TRBJ2-7, with 12 bases matching TRBD2. CDR1 is SGHRS and CDR2 is YFSETQ in the germline V gene. The CDR3 totals 13 residues. V lost 5 bases to trimming and J lost 5 bases; unmatched junction nucleotides: 2. CDR3 sequence: CASRTSGSNEQYF. CDR3 in DNA: TGCGCCAGCAGGACTAGCGGGAGTAACGAGCAGTACTTC.

This chain connects TRBV19 to TRBJ2-7, with TRBD2 matching 12 bases. Germline V gives CDR1 LNHDA, CDR2 SQIVND (reference sequence). The CDR3 spans 16 residues. Germline trimming cut 4 bases from V and 3 bases from J; bases unmatched to any gene: 7. The CDR3 here is CASSTPTSGSLYEQYF. The CDR3, as DNA: TGTGCCAGTAGTACTCCGACTAGCGGGAGCCTCTACGAGCAGTACTTC.

J is TRBJ1-2 and V is TRBV4-3; D not resolved. Germline assignment: CDR1 LGHNA and CDR2 YSLEER. The CDR3 totals 15 residues. V dropped 0 bases and J dropped 7 bases, with 15 bases sitting between them. Here the CDR3 DNA reads TGCGCCAGCAGCCAAGATGTGCGGGAGGGCGCTGGCTACACCTTC. Amino acids: CASSQDVREGAGYTF.

The chain combines TRBV11-2 with TRBJ2-7; 13 bases fit TRBD2. Germline lookup yields CDR1 SGHAT and CDR2 FQNNGV. This CDR3 has 17 residues. V shed 5 bases, J shed 6 bases, and the junction held 13 bases outside the gene matches. This CDR3 reads CASSRFGLAGELGEQYF. DNA of the CDR3: TGTGCCAGCAGCCGATTTGGACTAGCGGGAGAATTGGGCGAGCAGTACTTC.

The chain is built from TRBV6-1 and TRBJ1-5; possibly TRBD1 for D (6 bases). The CDR3 loop spans 15 amino acids. Trimming took 5 bases from V and 1 from J, leaving 12 bases between them. The germline gives CDR1 MNHNS, CDR2 SASEGT. CDR3 protein: CASSRQDKSNQPQHF. The CDR3 bases are TGTGCCAGCAGTAGACAGGATAAGAGCAATCAGCCCCAGCATTTT.

This clone was picked up a small number of times. The CDR3 DNA reads as TGTGCCAGCAGTTTGCAGGGTTTGGGCTATGGCTACACCTTC. As protein: CASSLQGLGYGYTF. The chain links TRBV27 to TRBJ1-2; possible D gene TRBD1, 5 bases. V lost 3 bases to trimming and J lost 4 bases, with 12 bases between them. Germline CDR1 and CDR2: MNHEY and SMNVEV (reference sequence). The CDR3 extends over 14 amino acids.

V is TRBV6-5 and J is TRBJ1-1; D unclear. The CDR3 is 13 residues long. CDR1 and CDR2 from the germline V gene are MNHEY and SVGAGI. V shed 5 bases and J shed 3 bases, with 10 bases lying between them. CDR3 region: CASSPRVDTEAFF. CDR3 nucleotides: TGTGCCAGCAGTCCGAGGGTTGACACTGAAGCTTTCTTT.

The chain uses TRBV15 and TRBJ2-6, with D possibly being TRBD2 (5 bases). V shed 2 bases and J shed 1 base, with 6 bases lying between them. Germline CDR1 is LNHNV and CDR2 is YYDKDF (reference sequence). This CDR3 has 15 residues. The CDR3 region is CATSRRESGANVLTF. The CDR3, as DNA: TGTGCCACCAGCAGAAGGGAGTCTGGGGCCAACGTCCTGACTTTC.

The rearrangement links TRBV7-9 to TRBJ1-1; no definite D call. Per germline, CDR1 SEHNR and CDR2 FQNEAQ (reference sequence). Trimming took off 5 bases at V and 0 bases at J, with 7 bases between the two ends. The CDR3 is 13 amino acids. The CDR3 region has the DNA TGTGCCAGCAGCGAGGGAATGAACACTGAAGCTTTCTTT. Translation gives CASSEGMNTEAFF.

This clone was recorded only once. The rearrangement joins TRBV5-1 to TRBJ2-7; tentatively, D is TRBD2 (5 bases). Germline loops: CDR1 SGHRS, CDR2 YFSETQ. The ends were cut back, 6 bases at V and 0 bases at J, with 19 bases in the middle. There are 16 residues in the CDR3. The CDR3 bases are TGCGCCAGCACCCGGGGTGCGGGCCCGAACTCCTACGAGCAGTACTTC. It translates to CASTRGAGPNSYEQYF.

The V call is TRBV7-2, the J call TRBJ2-1; D perhaps matches TRBD1 (6 bases). This CDR3 region has 15 residues. In germline, CDR1 is SGHTA, CDR2 FQGNSA. The V gene lost 3 bases and the J gene lost 0 bases, with 9 bases spanning the gap. This CDR3 is CASSFDRSSYNEQFF. CDR3 coding DNA: TGTGCCAGCAGCTTTGACAGGAGCTCCTACAATGAGCAGTTCTTC.

The chain joins TRBV2 to TRBJ2-3; 7 bases agree with TRBD2. The CDR3 has 15 amino acids. Losses at the gene ends were 7 bases for V and 5 bases for J; bases not matched to a gene: 12. The germline gives CDR1 SNHLY, CDR2 FYNNEI. CDR3 region: CASTLSWLAEDTQYF. DNA of the CDR3: TGTGCCAGCACCCTAAGCTGGCTAGCGGAAGATACGCAGTATTTT. Drawing the rest from reference TRBV2 and TRBJ2-3, the complete variable domain is EPEVTQTPSHQVTQMGQEVILRCVPISNHLYFYWYRQILGQKVEFLVSFYNNEISEKSEIFDDQFSVERPDGSNFTLKIRSTKLEDSAMYFCASTLSWLAEDTQYFGPGTRLTVL.

The chain has TRBV4-1 and TRBJ1-2, with D perhaps matching TRBD1 (6 bases). The germline V and J ends were trimmed by 1 base and 7 bases, with 22 bases remaining between them. Germline CDR1 is MGHRA and CDR2 is YSYEKL. CDR3 length: 17 residues. CDR3 region: CASSQVIGEGHYLGYTF. CDR3 DNA: TGCGCCAGCAGCCAAGTGATCGGAGAGGGACACTATCTTGGCTACACCTTC.